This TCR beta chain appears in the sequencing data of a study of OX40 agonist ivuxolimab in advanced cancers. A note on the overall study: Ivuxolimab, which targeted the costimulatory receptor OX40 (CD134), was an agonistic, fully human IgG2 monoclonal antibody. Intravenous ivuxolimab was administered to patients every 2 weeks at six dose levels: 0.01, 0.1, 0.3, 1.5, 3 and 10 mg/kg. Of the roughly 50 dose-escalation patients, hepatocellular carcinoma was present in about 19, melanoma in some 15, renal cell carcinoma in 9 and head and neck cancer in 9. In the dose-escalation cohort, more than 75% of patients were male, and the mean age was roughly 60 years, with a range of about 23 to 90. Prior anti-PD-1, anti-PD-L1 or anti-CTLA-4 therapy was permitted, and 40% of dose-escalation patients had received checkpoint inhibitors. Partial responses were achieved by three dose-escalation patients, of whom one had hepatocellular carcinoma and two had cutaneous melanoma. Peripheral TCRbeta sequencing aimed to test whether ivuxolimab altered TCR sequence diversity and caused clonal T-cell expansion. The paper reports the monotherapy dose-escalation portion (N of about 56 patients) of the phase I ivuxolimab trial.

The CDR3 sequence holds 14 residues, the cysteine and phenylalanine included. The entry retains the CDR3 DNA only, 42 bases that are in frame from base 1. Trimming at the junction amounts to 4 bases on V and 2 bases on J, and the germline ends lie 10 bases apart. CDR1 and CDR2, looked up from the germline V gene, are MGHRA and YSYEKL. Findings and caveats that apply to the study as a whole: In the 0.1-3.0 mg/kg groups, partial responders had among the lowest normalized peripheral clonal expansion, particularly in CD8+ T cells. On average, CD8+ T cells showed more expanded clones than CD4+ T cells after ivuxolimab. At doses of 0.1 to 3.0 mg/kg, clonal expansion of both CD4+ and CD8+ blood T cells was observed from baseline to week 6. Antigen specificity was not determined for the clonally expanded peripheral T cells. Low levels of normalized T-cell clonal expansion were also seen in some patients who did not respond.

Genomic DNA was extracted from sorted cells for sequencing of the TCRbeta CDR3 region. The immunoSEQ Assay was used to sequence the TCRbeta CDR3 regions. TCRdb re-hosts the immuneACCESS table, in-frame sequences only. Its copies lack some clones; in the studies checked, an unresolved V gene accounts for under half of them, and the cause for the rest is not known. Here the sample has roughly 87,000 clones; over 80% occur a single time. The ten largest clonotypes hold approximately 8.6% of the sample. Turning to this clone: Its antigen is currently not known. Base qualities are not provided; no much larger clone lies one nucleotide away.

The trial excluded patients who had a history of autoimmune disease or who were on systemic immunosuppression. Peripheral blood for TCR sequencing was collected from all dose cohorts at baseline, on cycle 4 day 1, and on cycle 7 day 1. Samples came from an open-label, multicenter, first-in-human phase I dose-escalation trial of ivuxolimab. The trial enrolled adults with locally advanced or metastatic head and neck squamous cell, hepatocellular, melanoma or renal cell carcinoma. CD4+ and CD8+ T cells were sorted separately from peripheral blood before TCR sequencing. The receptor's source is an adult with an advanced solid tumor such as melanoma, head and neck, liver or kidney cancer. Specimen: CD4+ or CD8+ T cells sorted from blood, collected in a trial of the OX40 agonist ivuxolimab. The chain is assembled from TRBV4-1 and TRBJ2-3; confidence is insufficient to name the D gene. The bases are TGCGCCAGCAGCCCAGTCGAGGACACAGATACGCAGTATTTT. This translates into CASSPVEDTDTQYF.